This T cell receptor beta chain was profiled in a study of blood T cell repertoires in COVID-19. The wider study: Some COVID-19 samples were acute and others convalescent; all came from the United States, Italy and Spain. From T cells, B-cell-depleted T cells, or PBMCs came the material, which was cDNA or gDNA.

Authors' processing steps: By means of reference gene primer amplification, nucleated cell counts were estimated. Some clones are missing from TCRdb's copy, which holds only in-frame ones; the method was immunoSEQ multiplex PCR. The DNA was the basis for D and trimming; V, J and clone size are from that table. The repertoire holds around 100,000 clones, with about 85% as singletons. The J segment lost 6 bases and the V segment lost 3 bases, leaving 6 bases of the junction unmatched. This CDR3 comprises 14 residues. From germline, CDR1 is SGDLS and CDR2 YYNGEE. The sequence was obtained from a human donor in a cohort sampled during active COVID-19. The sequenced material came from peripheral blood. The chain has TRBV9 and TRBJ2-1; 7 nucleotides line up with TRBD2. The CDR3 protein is CASSAWGGSNEQFF. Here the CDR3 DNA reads TGTGCCAGCAGCGCCTGGGGGGGGAGCAATGAGCAGTTCTTC.